This paragraph reports one T cell receptor beta chain. Trimming cost V 4 bases and J 3 bases, with 22 bases left between them. This CDR3 has 18 amino acids. Per germline, CDR1 MDHEN and CDR2 SYDVKM. The data were obtained in a study of T cell changes during pregnancy in multiple sclerosis. Assay: immunoSEQ multiplex PCR; the TCRdb copy retains only in-frame clones and omits some. The table has approximately 44,000 clones, approximately 91% seen once. The chain couples TRBV28 to TRBJ2-1; TRBD2 might be the D (6 bases). The TCR was taken from a female donor in good health, enrolled as a control in a pregnancy study. The sample was CD4+ T cells from peripheral blood mononuclear cells, taken in the second trimester of pregnancy. The CDR3 region is CASSSPGLIKGSYNEQFF. The CDR3, as DNA: TGTGCCAGCAGTTCCCCGGGACTCATAAAAGGGAGCTACAATGAGCAGTTCTTC. Full variable domain (remainder filled in from reference TRBV28 and TRBJ2-1): DVKVTQSSRYLVKRTGEKVFLECVQDMDHENMFWYRQDPGLGLRLIYFSYDVKMKEKGDIPEGYSVSREKKERFSLILESASTNQTSMYLCASSSPGLIKGSYNEQFFGPGTRLTVL.